This is a list of T cell receptor beta chains from one sample in a study of T cell responses to AZD1222 COVID-19 vaccine. Libraries were prepared by immunoSEQ multiplex PCR; TCRdb keeps only in-frame clonotypes and omits some of them. This table holds 65,000 to 85,000 clones, 88% found once. Sample: peripheral blood, taken 28 days after the second dose of the MenACWY control vaccine. These receptor sequences come from an adult who received the MenACWY meningococcal vaccine as a control. The CDR3 runs from the conserved cysteine through the conserved F or W. D genes are given only for firm matches. Clone size is not always given. Where it is, it says once, few, many or a class for expanded clones.

few	-	TRBV19	TRBJ2-3	CASISPGDTQYF	TGTGCCAGTATCTCCCCCGGGGATACGCAGTATTTT
-	-	TRBV7-9	TRBJ1-1	CASSLDGRSEAFF	TGTGCCAGCAGCTTAGATGGACGGTCGGAAGCTTTCTTT
-	-	TRBV7-2	TRBJ1-2	CASSLAAGNYGYTF	TGTGCCAGCAGCTTAGCGGCGGGAAACTATGGCTACACCTTC
-	TRBD2	TRBV11-3	TRBJ2-1	CASSVGTSGANEQFF	TGTGCCAGCAGCGTCGGGACTAGCGGGGCAAATGAGCAGTTCTTC
-	-	TRBV2	TRBJ2-2	CASAKMVVDTGELFF	TGTGCCAGCGCCAAGATGGTTGTCGACACCGGGGAGCTGTTTTTT
-	-	TRBV19	TRBJ2-3	CATKTDHSSTDTQYF	TGTGCCACCAAGACAGATCACTCTAGCACAGATACGCAGTATTTT
-	TRBD1	TRBV5-6	TRBJ1-4	CASSFRGPGEKLFF	TGTGCCAGCAGCTTCAGGGGGCCCGGTGAAAAACTGTTTTTT
-	-	TRBV7-2	TRBJ1-2	CASSQGPSFGYTF	TGTGCCAGCAGCCAGGGACCGTCATTCGGCTACACCTTC
-	-	TRBV5-4	TRBJ1-2	CASSLKDNYGYTF	TGTGCCAGCAGCTTGAAGGATAACTATGGCTACACCTTC
-	-	TRBV27	TRBJ1-6	CASSKRTAYNSPLHF	TGTGCCAGCAGTAAAAGGACGGCTTATAATTCACCCCTCCACTTT
-	-	TRBV6-5	TRBJ1-1	CASRPTGLRTEAFF	TGTGCCAGCAGGCCCACAGGTTTGAGAACTGAAGCTTTCTTT
few	-	TRBV19	TRBJ1-1	CASSIDQIGTEAFF	TGTGCCAGTAGTATAGACCAGATCGGCACTGAAGCTTTCTTT
-	-	TRBV3-1/TRBV3-2	TRBJ1-3	CASSYLRQFSGNTIYF	TGTGCCAGCAGCTATCTCCGACAGTTCTCTGGAAACACCATATATTTT
-	-	TRBV9	TRBJ2-5	CASSVDGSPETQYF	TGTGCCAGCAGCGTAGACGGTAGCCCGGAGACCCAGTACTTC
-	-	TRBV11-3	TRBJ2-7	CASSPTTATYEQYF	TGTGCCAGCAGTCCTACCACAGCTACCTACGAGCAGTACTTC
-	TRBD2	TRBV5-5	TRBJ2-5	CASSYPGLAGEETQYF	TGTGCCAGCAGTTATCCGGGACTAGCGGGGGAAGAGACCCAGTACTTC
-	-	TRBV2	TRBJ1-1	CASSYCLDCEAFF	TGTGCCAGCAGCTACTGTTTAGACTGTGAAGCTTTCTTT
-	TRBD1	TRBV6-2/TRBV6-3	TRBJ2-7	CASSRGQGEQYF	TGTGCCAGCAGTCGAGGACAGGGAGAGCAGTACTTC